The clone carrying this TCR beta chain has just a few counts. This specimen belongs to a study of T-cell reconstitution after alpha-beta-depleted transplantation in children. The CDR3 length is 14 residues. Germline V gene lookup returns CDR1 SGHRS and CDR2 YFSETQ. V lost 2 bases to trimming and J lost 4 bases; unmatched junction nucleotides: 4. The TCRbeta library incorporated unique molecular identifiers. TCRdb analysed the PCR reads with MiXCR anew, one entry per CDR3 protein. This table holds 600,000 to 700,000 distinct CDR3 sequences, around 14% found once. This clonotype was obtained from a girl aged 2-10 years with congenital amegakaryocytic thrombocytopenia, due to receive a stem cell transplant. The chain recombines TRBV5-1 with TRBJ1-1, with TRBD1 matching 8 bases. Sequences were derived from PBMCs, sampled before TCRalphabeta/CD19-depleted stem cell transplant. The CDR3 here is CASSFGQGTTEAFF. CDR3 bases: TGCGCCAGCAGCTTTGGACAGGGAACCACTGAAGCTTTCTTT.